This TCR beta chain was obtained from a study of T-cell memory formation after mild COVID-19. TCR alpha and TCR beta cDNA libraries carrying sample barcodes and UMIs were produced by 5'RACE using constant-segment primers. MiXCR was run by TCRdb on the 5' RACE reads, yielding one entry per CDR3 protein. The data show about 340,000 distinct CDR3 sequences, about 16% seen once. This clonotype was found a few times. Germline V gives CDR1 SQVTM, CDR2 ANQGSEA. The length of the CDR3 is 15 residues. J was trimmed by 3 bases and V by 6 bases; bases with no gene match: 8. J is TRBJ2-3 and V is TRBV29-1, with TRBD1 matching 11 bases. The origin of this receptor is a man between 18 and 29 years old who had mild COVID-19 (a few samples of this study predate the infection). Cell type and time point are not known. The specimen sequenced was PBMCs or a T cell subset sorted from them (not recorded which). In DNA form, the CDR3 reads TGCAGCGTCGCCCGGACAGGGGGCTCAACAGATACGCAGTATTTT. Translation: CSVARTGGSTDTQYF.